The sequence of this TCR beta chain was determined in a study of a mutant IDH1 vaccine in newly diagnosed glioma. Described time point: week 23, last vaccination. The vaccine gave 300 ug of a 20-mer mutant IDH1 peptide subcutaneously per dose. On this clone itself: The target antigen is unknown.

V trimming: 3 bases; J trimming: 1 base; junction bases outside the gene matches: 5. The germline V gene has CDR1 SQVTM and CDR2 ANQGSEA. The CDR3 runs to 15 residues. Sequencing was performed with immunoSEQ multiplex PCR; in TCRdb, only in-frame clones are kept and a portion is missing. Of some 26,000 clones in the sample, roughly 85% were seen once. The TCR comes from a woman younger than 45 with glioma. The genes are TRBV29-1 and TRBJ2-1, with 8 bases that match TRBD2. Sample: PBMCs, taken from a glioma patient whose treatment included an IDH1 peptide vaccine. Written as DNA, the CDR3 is TGCAGCGTTGACTTCGGGGGGGGGTCCTACAATGAGCAGTTCTTC. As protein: CSVDFGGGSYNEQFF.